The source of this T cell receptor (beta chain) is a study of blood T cell repertoires in COVID-19. The protocol was immunoSEQ multiplex PCR, while the TCRdb copy is restricted to in-frame clones and leaves out a portion. The data show roughly 350,000 clones, 91% seen once. Sequenced material: peripheral blood. The TCR sequence derives from a young woman who had recovered from COVID-19.

The CDR3 DNA sequence: TGTGCTAGTGCCATCCGCGGCCAGAATCAGCCCCAGCATTTT. Amino acid sequence: CASAIRGQNQPQHF. This sequence joins TRBV12-5 and TRBJ1-5; D gene ambiguous. This CDR3 region has 14 residues. The V end was cut by 7 bases, the J end by 4 bases, with 14 bases between. Per the germline V gene, CDR1 is LGHNT and CDR2 is FRNRAP.